This TCR beta chain is from a study of follicular helper T cells after annual influenza vaccination. General observations from the study: Day 7 ICOS+CD38+ clones were most often found later in ICOS-CD38- cTfh cells. Yearly vaccinations repeatedly recalled conserved clonotypes in ICOS+CD38+ cTfh.

Time point described: 2014-2015 season, pre-vaccination. Cells are cTfh (non-naive CD4+CXCR5+PD-1+), split by ICOS and CD38 into double-positive or double-negative. Points on this clone: As yet, its antigen is unknown.

Some clones are missing from TCRdb's copy, which holds only in-frame ones; the method was immunoSEQ multiplex PCR. The sample has 3,000 or so clones, approximately 79% seen once; the top ten hold approximately 1.5%. Source: CXCR5+ CD38- circulating T follicular helper cells from blood, taken on the day of influenza vaccination. Subset indicated: circulating Tfh, non-naive CD4+CXCR5+PD-1+ (ICOS+CD38+ or ICOS-CD38-). The sequence was collected from an adult who received the influenza vaccine.

This CDR3 reads CASSLAFGTTEKLFF. Written as DNA, the CDR3 is TGTGCCAGCAGCTTAGCTTTCGGGACAACTGAAAAACTGTTTTTT. The chain carries TRBV7-2 and TRBJ1-4; D perhaps matches TRBD1 (6 bases). Germline assignment: CDR1 SGHTA and CDR2 FQGNSA. This CDR3 comprises 15 residues. V was trimmed by 0 bases and J by 7 bases, leaving 12 bases between them.